This record covers a single T cell receptor beta chain. Its matching antigen is unknown. The data were obtained in a study of post-analysis software for immune sequencing data. Overall study findings and caveats: Patients carried a handful of TRBV segments more frequently than controls did, and TRBV5-6, TRBV5-1 and TRBV20-1 were among them. There was significantly lower normalized Chao1 diversity in multiple sclerosis patients than in controls.

TCR beta cDNA libraries had unique molecular identifiers. Each CDR3 protein gets one entry after TCRdb re-called the PCR reads with MiXCR. The sample consists of about 160,000 distinct CDR3 sequences, roughly 35% of them appearing once. From germline, CDR1 is KGHSH and CDR2 LQKENI. There are 13 residues in the CDR3. Trimming took off 1 base at V and 8 bases at J, with 9 bases between the two ends. V usage is TRBV18 and J usage is TRBJ2-1, with D perhaps matching TRBD2 (5 bases). This receptor was identified in a girl aged 5 to 17 with multiple sclerosis. The sample here was blood, taken after autologous hematopoietic stem cell transplantation. CDR3 sequence (DNA): TGTGCCAGCTCACCACTTACTAGGGATGAGCAGTTCTTC. It is translated as CASSPLTRDEQFF.